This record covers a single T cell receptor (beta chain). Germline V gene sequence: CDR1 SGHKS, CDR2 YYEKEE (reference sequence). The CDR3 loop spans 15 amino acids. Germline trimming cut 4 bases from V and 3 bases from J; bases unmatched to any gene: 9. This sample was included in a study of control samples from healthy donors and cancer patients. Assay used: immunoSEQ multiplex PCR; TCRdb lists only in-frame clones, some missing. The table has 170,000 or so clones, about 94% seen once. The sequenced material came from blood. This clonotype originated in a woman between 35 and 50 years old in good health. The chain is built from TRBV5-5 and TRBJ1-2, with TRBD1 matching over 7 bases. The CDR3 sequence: CASSVGQTQDYGYTF. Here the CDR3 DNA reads TGTGCCAGCAGCGTGGGACAGACTCAGGACTATGGCTACACCTTC.